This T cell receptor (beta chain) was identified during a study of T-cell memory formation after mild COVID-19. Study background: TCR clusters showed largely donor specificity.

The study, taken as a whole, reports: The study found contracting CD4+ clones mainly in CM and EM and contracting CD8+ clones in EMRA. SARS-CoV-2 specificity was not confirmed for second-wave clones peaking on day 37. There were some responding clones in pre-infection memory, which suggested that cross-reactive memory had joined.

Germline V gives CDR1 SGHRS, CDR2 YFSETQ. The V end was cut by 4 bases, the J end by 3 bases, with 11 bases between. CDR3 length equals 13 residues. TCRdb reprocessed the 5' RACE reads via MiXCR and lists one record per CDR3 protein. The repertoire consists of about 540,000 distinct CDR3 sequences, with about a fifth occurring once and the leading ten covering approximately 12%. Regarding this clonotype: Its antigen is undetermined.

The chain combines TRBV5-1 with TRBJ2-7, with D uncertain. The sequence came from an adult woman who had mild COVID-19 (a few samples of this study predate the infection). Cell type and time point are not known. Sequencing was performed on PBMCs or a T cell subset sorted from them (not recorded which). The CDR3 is CASSRGEYYEQYF. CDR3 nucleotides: TGCGCCAGCAGCCGTGGGGAATACTACGAGCAGTACTTC.